This TCR beta chain was obtained from a study of T cell clones after liver transplantation. Turning to the study itself: Liver transplant recipients had immunosuppression withdrawal attempted within 2 years.

The repertoire was sequenced with immunoSEQ multiplex PCR; TCRdb's copy has only in-frame clones and lacks some. The sample records 77,000 or so clones, 75% to 90% being singletons. The CDR3 sequence is 16 residues long. J was trimmed by 8 bases and V by 5 bases; bases with no gene match: 11. Germline V gene sequence: CDR1 SGHTA, CDR2 FQGNSA. The sequencing here drew on CD4+ T cells from blood, taken 12 months after liver transplant. The rearrangement uses TRBV7-2 and TRBJ2-1, with 11 bases identical to TRBD2. This clonotype was sampled from a human patient who received a liver transplant. Among the T cells, some may be from the graft donor. The CDR3 protein is CASSRVVTSGMDEQFF. In DNA, the CDR3 is TGTGCCAGCAGCCGCGTCGTGACTAGCGGGATGGATGAGCAGTTCTTC.